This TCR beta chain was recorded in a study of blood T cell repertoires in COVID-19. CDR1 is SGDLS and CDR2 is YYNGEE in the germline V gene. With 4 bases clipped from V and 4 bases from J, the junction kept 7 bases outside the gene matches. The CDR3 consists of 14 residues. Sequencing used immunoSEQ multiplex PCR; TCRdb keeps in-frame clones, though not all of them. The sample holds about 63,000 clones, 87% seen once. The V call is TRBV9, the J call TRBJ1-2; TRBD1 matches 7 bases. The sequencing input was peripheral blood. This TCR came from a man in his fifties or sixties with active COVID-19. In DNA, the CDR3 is TGTGCCAGCAGCTCCCCGGACAGGCCCTATGGCTACACCTTC. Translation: CASSSPDRPYGYTF.